The clone carrying this T cell receptor beta chain was found a few times. The CDR3 has 15 amino acids. Trimming cost V 2 bases and J 4 bases, with 15 bases left between them. Germline V CDR1 and CDR2: SGHDN, FVKESK. From the 5' RACE reads, TCRdb called clonotypes with MiXCR, one entry per CDR3 protein. This sample yields 150,000 to 200,000 distinct CDR3 sequences, of which about 20% are seen a single time; approximately 22% belongs to the top ten. This record belongs to a study of T-cell memory formation after mild COVID-19. This chain joins TRBV14 and TRBJ2-7; D unresolved. The specimen was PBMCs or a T cell subset sorted from them (not recorded which). This TCR was sampled from an adult woman who had mild COVID-19 (a few samples of this study predate the infection). Cell type and time point are not known. CDR3 residues: CASSQYSGLAYEQYF. Written as DNA, the CDR3 is TGTGCCAGCAGCCAATACAGTGGCTTGGCGTACGAGCAGTACTTC.